These 21 T cell receptor beta chains share one sample of origin, sequenced in a study of T-cell memory formation after mild COVID-19. TCRdb re-called the 5' RACE reads through MiXCR, storing one row per CDR3 protein. The sample has under 150,000 distinct CDR3 sequences, 22% seen once. Sequencing was carried out using PBMCs or a T cell subset sorted from them (not recorded which). The receptors were sampled from a man younger than 30 who had mild COVID-19 (a few samples of this study predate the infection). Cell type and time point are not known.

The chain combines TRBV9 with TRBJ2-7, with D perhaps given as TRBD1 or TRBD2 (5 bases each). This CDR3 comprises 13 residues. Germline loops: CDR1 SGDLS, CDR2 YYNGEE. The V gene lost 3 bases and the J gene lost 3 bases, with 10 bases spanning the gap. CDR3: CASSAGTNYEQYF. CDR3 coding DNA: TGTGCCAGCAGCGCAGGGACCAACTACGAGCAGTACTTC.

The genes are TRBV6-2 or TRBV6-3 and TRBJ2-1, with 9 bases aligning to TRBD2. The junction had 11 bases not matched to a gene; V was cut back by 4 bases and J by 1 base. Germline assignment: CDR1 MNHEY and CDR2 SVGEGT. The CDR3 is 18 amino acids. The CDR3: CASSSPAGGLGSYNEQFF. Here the CDR3 DNA reads TGTGCCAGCAGTTCCCCCGCGGGGGGGCTCGGGTCCTACAATGAGCAGTTCTTC.

The rearrangement joins TRBV7-3 to TRBJ2-2; D is ambiguous. Between the trimmed V and J ends, which lost 2 bases and 0 bases, there was a span of 10 bases. The germline gives CDR1 SGHTA, CDR2 FQGTGA. The CDR3 is 16 amino acids. CDR3 amino acids: CASSLGYQANTGELFF. In DNA form, the CDR3 reads TGTGCCAGCAGCTTAGGGTACCAAGCGAACACCGGGGAGCTGTTTTTT.

The V call is TRBV9, the J call TRBJ2-5, with TRBD2 matching over 8 bases. The germline V gene encodes CDR1 SGDLS and CDR2 YYNGEE. The ends lost 4 bases at V and 5 bases at J; junction bases unmatched: 10. This CDR3 contains 15 residues. Here the CDR3 reads CASSPRTSWMETQYF. DNA for the CDR3: TGTGCCAGCAGCCCCCGGACTAGCTGGATGGAGACCCAGTACTTC.

V gene TRBV19 combines with J gene TRBJ2-2; the match to TRBD1 covers 9 bases. V shed 7 bases, J shed 4 bases, and the junction held 10 bases outside the gene matches. Per germline, CDR1 LNHDA and CDR2 SQIVND (reference sequence). CDR3 length: 16 amino acids. CDR3 sequence (DNA): TGTGCCAGTAATCCAGGGACAGGGATGGGCACCGGGGAGCTGTTTTTT. This encodes CASNPGTGMGTGELFF.

A few counts support this clonotype. J is TRBJ1-1 and V is TRBV5-6, with D perhaps TRBD1 (6 bases). Germline V gene lookup returns CDR1 SGHDT and CDR2 YYEEEE. Trimming shortened V by 2 bases and J by 1 base, and 15 bases separated the two germline ends. The CDR3 sequence is 16 residues long. CDR3 residues: CASSFSWRGKNTEAFF. Written as DNA, the CDR3 is TGTGCCAGCAGCTTTTCCTGGAGGGGGAAGAACACTGAAGCTTTCTTT.

A few counts support this clonotype. The CDR3 bases are TGCGCCAGCAGCTTGGGGGGGGACCAAGAGACCCAGTACTTC. Translated, it gives CASSLGGDQETQYF. This chain connects TRBV5-1 to TRBJ2-5; D perhaps matches TRBD2 (6 bases). V lost 0 bases and J 0 bases, leaving 6 bases between the germline ends. Germline V gene sequence: CDR1 SGHRS, CDR2 YFSETQ. The CDR3 runs to 14 residues. Using reference TRBV5-1 and TRBJ2-5 for the parts outside the CDR3, the full variable domain is KAGVTQTPRYLIKTRGQQVTLSCSPISGHRSVSWYQQTPGQGLQFLFEYFSETQRNKGNFPGRFSGRQFSNSRSEMNVSTLELGDSALYLCASSLGGDQETQYFGPGTRLLVL.

This chain connects TRBV4-1 to TRBJ2-1; 11 bases align to TRBD2. This CDR3 spans 15 amino acids. CDR1 and CDR2 from the germline V gene are MGHRA and YSYEKL. The V segment lost 1 base and the J segment 4 bases; nucleotides outside the gene matches: 0. The CDR3 DNA sequence: TGCGCCAGCAGCCAAGTAGCGGGGGGGTACAATGAGCAGTTCTTC. It specifies CASSQVAGGYNEQFF.

In this sample, this clonotype turned up a few times. J is TRBJ1-1 and V is TRBV5-1; no definite D call. V lost 0 bases, J lost 0 bases, and 9 bases lay in between. The CDR3 contains 15 residues. CDR1 SGHRS and CDR2 YFSETQ come from the germline V gene. CDR3 sequence: CASSLVGRMNTEAFF. CDR3 nucleotide sequence: TGCGCCAGCAGCTTGGTTGGACGAATGAACACTGAAGCTTTCTTT.

This clonotype was counted only a few times. The V call is TRBV2, the J call TRBJ2-7; D not certain. V dropped 1 base and J dropped 3 bases, with 4 bases sitting between them. This CDR3 region has 12 residues. Looked up from germline, CDR1 is SNHLY and CDR2 is FYNNEI. CDR3 sequence reads: CASSEGGYEQYV. In DNA form, the CDR3 reads TGTGCCAGCAGTGAAGGGGGCTACGAGCAGTACGTC.

CDR3 amino acids: CASSRDAGNTIYF. The DNA of the CDR3 is TGCGCCAGCAGCCGCGACGCTGGAAACACCATATATTTT. The V gene is TRBV4-1, the J gene TRBJ1-3; D is uncertain. Trimming took off 4 bases at V and 2 bases at J, with 6 bases between the two ends. Germline loops: CDR1 MGHRA, CDR2 YSYEKL. The CDR3 totals 13 residues.

The V gene is TRBV27, the J gene TRBJ2-1; 11 bases map to TRBD2. Germline CDR1 reads MNHEY; CDR2 reads SMNVEV (reference sequence). V was clipped by 5 bases and J by 15 bases; unmatched bases: 15. This CDR3 has 15 amino acids. The CDR3 coding sequence is TGTGCCAGCAGTGCCCCTCTAGCGGGGGGCGTCGCCTGGTTCTTC. This sequence encodes CASSAPLAGGVAWFF.

V and J are TRBV29-1 and TRBJ2-7; no clear D gene. The CDR3 length is 12 residues. CDR1 and CDR2 (germline): SQVTM, ANQGSEA. With 4 bases removed from V and 3 bases from J, the gap between germline ends came to 10 bases. The CDR3, as DNA: TGCAGCGTTGCATCTTCTGACTACGAGCAGTACGTC. Its translation is CSVASSDYEQYV.

This chain uses TRBV7-8 with TRBJ2-7, with a weak D call TRBD1 (5 bases). V dropped 2 bases and J dropped 2 bases, with 13 bases sitting between them. This CDR3 has 15 amino acids. The germline V gene has CDR1 SGHVS and CDR2 FQNEAQ. The CDR3 nucleotides read TGTGCCAGCAGCTTAATGTCTGGACACACCTACGAGCAGTACTTC. The encoded protein is CASSLMSGHTYEQYF.

This clonotype was seen a few times. This rearrangement joins TRBV7-8 to TRBJ1-2; unclear D gene. Trimming pared 5 bases from V and 4 bases from J, leaving 11 bases between. The CDR3 contains 13 residues. CDR1 is SGHVS and CDR2 is FQNEAQ in the germline V gene. CDR3 amino acids: CASSDPGSYGYTF. The CDR3 nucleotides are TGTGCCAGCAGCGACCCGGGATCCTATGGCTACACCTTC.

The CDR3 protein is CASSLSWGGGTEAFF. CDR3 DNA: TGTGCCAGCAGCCTCTCCTGGGGAGGCGGCACTGAAGCTTTCTTT. The genes are TRBV6-2 or TRBV6-3 and TRBJ1-1; D is ambiguous. CDR1 and CDR2 from the germline V gene are MNHEY and SVGEGT. There are 15 residues in the CDR3. The V gene lost 6 bases and the J gene lost 4 bases, with 18 bases spanning the gap.

This clonotype showed up just once. The rearrangement joins TRBV11-2 to TRBJ2-5; D gene unclear. The CDR3 runs to 15 residues. Trimming took 0 bases from V and 4 from J, leaving 12 bases between them. Germline V gene sequence: CDR1 SGHAT, CDR2 FQNNGV. The CDR3 region is CASSLDIFGLETQYF. The CDR3 nucleotides read TGTGCCAGCAGCTTAGACATCTTCGGGCTAGAGACCCAGTACTTC. The variable domain in full, with the rest retrieved from reference TRBV11-2 and TRBJ2-5, is EAGVAQSPRYKIIEKRQSVAFWCNPISGHATLYWYQQILGQGPKLLIQFQNNGVVDDSQLPKDRFSAERLKGVDSTLKIQPAKLEDSAVYLCASSLDIFGLETQYFGPGTRLLVL.

This clonotype has a handful of counts. This chain connects TRBV15 to TRBJ2-1; no clear D. Germline V gene data show CDR1 as LNHNV and CDR2 as YYDKDF (reference sequence). V lost 2 bases and J lost 7, with 3 bases in between. CDR3 size: 11 residues. The CDR3 DNA reads as TGTGCCACCAGCAGACTTAATGAGCAGTTCTTC. This sequence encodes CATSRLNEQFF.

This clonotype was counted a few times. J is TRBJ2-2 and V is TRBV7-3, with 8 bases aligning to TRBD2. J gave up 4 bases and V 2 bases, and 6 bases lay outside the gene matches. The CDR3 contains 16 residues. Germline CDR1 and CDR2: SGHTA and FQGTGA. CDR3: CASSLSRGALTGELFF. The CDR3 DNA follows: TGTGCCAGCAGCTTATCGCGGGGGGCCCTCACCGGGGAGCTGTTTTTT.

This clonotype was found a few times. This sequence joins TRBV5-1 and TRBJ2-2; D gene ambiguous. The germline gives CDR1 SGHRS, CDR2 YFSETQ. V was cut by 1 base and J by 0 bases, with 7 bases left in between. This CDR3 is built from 15 residues. This CDR3 is CASSLYRPNTGELFF. CDR3 bases: TGCGCCAGCAGCTTGTACAGACCGAACACCGGGGAGCTGTTTTTT.

The V call is TRBV6-5, the J call TRBJ1-1; D perhaps matches TRBD1 (5 bases). This CDR3 contains 14 residues. V was trimmed by 6 bases and J by 1 base, leaving 12 bases between them. Germline CDR1 MNHEY, CDR2 SVGAGI. The CDR3 protein is CASSPTTGNTEAFF. CDR3 DNA sequence: TGTGCCAGCAGCCCTACAACAGGGAACACTGAAGCTTTCTTT.